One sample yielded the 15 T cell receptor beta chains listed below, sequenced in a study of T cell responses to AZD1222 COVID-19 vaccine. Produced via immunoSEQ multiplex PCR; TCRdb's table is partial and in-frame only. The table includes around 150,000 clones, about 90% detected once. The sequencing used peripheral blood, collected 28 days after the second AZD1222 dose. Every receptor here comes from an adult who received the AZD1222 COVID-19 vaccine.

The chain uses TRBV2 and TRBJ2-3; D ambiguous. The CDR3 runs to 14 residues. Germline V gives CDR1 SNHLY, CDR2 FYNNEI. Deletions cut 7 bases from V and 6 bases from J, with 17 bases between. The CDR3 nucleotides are TGTGCCAGCACCTCCGGCTGGGGTGGGGATACGCAGTATTTT. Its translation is CASTSGWGGDTQYF.

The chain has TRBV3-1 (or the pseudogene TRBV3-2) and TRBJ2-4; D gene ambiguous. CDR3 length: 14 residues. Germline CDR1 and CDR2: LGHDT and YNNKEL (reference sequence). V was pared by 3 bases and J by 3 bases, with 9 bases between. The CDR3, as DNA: TGTGCCAGCAGCCACTGGGAACACAAAAACATTCAGTACTTC. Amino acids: CASSHWEHKNIQYF.

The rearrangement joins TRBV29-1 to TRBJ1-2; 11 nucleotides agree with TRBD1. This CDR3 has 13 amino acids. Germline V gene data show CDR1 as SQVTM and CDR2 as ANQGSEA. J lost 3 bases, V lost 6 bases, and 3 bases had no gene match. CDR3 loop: CSVGTGGDYGYTF. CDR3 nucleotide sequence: TGCAGCGTCGGGACAGGGGGAGACTATGGCTACACCTTC. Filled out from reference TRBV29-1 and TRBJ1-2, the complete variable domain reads SAVISQKPSRDICQRGTSLTIQCQVDSQVTMMFWYRQQPGQSLTLIATANQGSEATYESGFVIDKFPISRPNLTFSTLTVSNMSPEDSSIYLCSVGTGGDYGYTFGSGTRLTVV.

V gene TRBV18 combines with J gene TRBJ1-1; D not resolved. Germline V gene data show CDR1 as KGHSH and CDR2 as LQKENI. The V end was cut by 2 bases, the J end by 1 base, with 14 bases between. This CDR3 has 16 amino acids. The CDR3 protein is CASSPNVGRTNTEAFF. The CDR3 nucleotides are TGTGCCAGCTCACCAAACGTGGGCAGGACGAACACTGAAGCTTTCTTT.

CDR3 in amino acids: CAISDGVRGRAEAFF. CDR3 DNA: TGTGCCATCAGTGACGGGGTCAGGGGACGCGCTGAAGCTTTCTTT. The V and J genes are TRBV10-3 and TRBJ1-1, with D possibly TRBD1 on 6 matching bases. This CDR3 region has 15 residues. V shed 3 bases and J shed 6 bases, with 17 bases lying between them. The germline CDR1 and CDR2 sequences are ENHRY and SYGVKD.

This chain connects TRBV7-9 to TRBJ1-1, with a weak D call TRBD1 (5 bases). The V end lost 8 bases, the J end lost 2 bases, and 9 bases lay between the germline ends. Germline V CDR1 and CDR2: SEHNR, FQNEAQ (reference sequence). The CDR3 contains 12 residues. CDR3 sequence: CASAQENTEAFF. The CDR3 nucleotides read TGTGCCAGCGCACAGGAAAACACTGAAGCTTTCTTT.

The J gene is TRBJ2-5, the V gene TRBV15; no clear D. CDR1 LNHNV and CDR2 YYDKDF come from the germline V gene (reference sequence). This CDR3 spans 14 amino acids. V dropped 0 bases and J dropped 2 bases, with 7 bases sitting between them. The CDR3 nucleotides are TGTGCCACCAGCAGAGATAGAGCTCAAGAGACCCAGTACTTC. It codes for CATSRDRAQETQYF.

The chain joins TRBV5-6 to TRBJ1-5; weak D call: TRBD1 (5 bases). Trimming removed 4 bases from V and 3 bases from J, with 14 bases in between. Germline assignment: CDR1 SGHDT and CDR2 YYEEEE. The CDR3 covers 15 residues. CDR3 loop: CASSPWGGDNQPQHF. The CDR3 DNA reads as TGTGCCAGCAGCCCCTGGGGGGGGGACAATCAGCCCCAGCATTTT. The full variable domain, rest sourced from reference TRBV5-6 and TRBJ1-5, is DAGVTQSPTHLIKTRGQQVTLRCSPKSGHDTVSWYQQALGQGPQFIFQYYEEEERQRGNFPDRFSGHQFPNYSSELNVNALLLGDSALYLCASSPWGGDNQPQHFGDGTRLSIL.

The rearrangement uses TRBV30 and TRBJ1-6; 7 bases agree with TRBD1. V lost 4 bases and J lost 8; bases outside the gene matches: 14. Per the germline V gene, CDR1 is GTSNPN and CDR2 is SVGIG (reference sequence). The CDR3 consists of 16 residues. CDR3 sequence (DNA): TGTGCCTGGATCTTAAAAGGGGGCAGGGGTGATTCACCCCTCCACTTT. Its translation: CAWILKGGRGDSPLHF.

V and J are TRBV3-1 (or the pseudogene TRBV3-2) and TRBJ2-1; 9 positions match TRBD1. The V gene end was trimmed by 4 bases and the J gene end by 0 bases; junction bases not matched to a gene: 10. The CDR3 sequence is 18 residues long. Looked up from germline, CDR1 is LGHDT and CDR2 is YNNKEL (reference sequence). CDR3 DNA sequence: TGTGCCAGCAGCCTCCGGGACAGGGATTTAGGCTCCTACAATGAGCAGTTCTTC. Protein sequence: CASSLRDRDLGSYNEQFF.

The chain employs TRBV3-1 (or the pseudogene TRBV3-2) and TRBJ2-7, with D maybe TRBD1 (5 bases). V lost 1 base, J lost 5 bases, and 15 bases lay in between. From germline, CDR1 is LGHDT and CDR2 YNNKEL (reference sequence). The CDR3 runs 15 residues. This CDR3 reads CASSQVWSGSHEQYF. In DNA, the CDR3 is TGTGCCAGCAGCCAAGTATGGTCAGGGTCCCACGAGCAGTACTTC.

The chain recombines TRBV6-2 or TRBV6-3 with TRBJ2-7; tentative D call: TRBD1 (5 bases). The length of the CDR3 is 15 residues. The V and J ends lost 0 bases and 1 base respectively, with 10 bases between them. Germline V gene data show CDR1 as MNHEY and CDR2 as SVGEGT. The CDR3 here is CASSYSTAESYEQYF. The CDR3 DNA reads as TGTGCCAGCAGTTACTCGACAGCTGAATCCTACGAGCAGTACTTC.

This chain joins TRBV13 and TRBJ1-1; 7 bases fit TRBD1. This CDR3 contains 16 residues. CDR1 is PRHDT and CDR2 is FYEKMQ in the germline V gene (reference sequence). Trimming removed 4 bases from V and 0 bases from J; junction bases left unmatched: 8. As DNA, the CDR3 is TGTGCCAGCAGCTCAGGACAGGAGCCCTTGAACACTGAAGCTTTCTTT. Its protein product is CASSSGQEPLNTEAFF. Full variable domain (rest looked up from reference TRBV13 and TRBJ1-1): AAGVIQSPRHLIKEKRETATLKCYPIPRHDTVYWYQQGPGQDPQFLISFYEKMQSDKGSIPDRFSAQQFSDYHSELNMSSLELGDSALYFCASSSGQEPLNTEAFFGQGTRLTVV.

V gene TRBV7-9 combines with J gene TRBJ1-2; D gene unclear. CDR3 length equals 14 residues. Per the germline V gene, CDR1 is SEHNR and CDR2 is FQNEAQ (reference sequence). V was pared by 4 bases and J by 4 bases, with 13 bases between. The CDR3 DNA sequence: TGTGCCAGCAGCTCGGAACTAAGGACCTATGGCTACACCTTC. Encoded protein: CASSSELRTYGYTF. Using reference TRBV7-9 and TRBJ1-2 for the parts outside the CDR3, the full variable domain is DTGVSQNPRHKITKRGQNVTFRCDPISEHNRLYWYRQTLGQGPEFLTYFQNEAQLEKSRLLSDRFSAERPKGSFSTLEIQRTEQGDSAMYLCASSSELRTYGYTFGSGTRLTVV.

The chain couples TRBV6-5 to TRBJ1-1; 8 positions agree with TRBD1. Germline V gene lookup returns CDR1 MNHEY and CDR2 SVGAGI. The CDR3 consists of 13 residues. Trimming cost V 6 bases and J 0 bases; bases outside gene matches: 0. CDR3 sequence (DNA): TGTGCCAGCAGGACAGGGGTGAACACTGAAGCTTTCTTT. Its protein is CASRTGVNTEAFF.